This T cell receptor beta chain comes out of a study of T cells in Graves' hyperthyroidism and ophthalmopathy. For the study at large: Peripheral blood was drawn at first diagnosis, prior to all treatment.

What was amplified from RNA transcripts were TCR beta CDR3 regions. The HTBI primer set served for first-round RT-PCR of the TCR CDR3. TCRdb called the multiplex PCR reads again in MiXCR, with one record for every CDR3 protein. The repertoire includes a few hundred thousand distinct CDR3 sequences, around 25% of them detected once, and roughly 80% sits in the top ten. To note about this clonotype: Its target is not known.

Any patient presenting with uncontrolled infection, other autoimmune disease, pregnancy or lactation was left out. On the basis of clinical symptoms, serum thyroxine and TRAb, thyroid ultrasound and orbital computed tomography, diagnoses were made. This CDR3 has 17 residues. V shed 4 bases, J shed 3 bases, and the junction held 9 bases outside the gene matches. The germline V gene encodes CDR1 MNHEY and CDR2 SMNVEV (reference sequence). Study findings and constraints: The model identified upcoming ophthalmopathy a median approximately six months ahead of onset.

This clonotype was obtained from a man aged 50-59 years with Graves' hyperthyroidism. The V gene is TRBV27, the J gene TRBJ2-3, with 11 bases aligning to TRBD2. The sample taken for sequencing was blood. Here the CDR3 reads CASSSRLAGKSTDTQYF. The CDR3 DNA sequence: TGTGCCAGCAGTTCCAGACTAGCGGGAAAGTCTACAGATACGCAGTATTTT.